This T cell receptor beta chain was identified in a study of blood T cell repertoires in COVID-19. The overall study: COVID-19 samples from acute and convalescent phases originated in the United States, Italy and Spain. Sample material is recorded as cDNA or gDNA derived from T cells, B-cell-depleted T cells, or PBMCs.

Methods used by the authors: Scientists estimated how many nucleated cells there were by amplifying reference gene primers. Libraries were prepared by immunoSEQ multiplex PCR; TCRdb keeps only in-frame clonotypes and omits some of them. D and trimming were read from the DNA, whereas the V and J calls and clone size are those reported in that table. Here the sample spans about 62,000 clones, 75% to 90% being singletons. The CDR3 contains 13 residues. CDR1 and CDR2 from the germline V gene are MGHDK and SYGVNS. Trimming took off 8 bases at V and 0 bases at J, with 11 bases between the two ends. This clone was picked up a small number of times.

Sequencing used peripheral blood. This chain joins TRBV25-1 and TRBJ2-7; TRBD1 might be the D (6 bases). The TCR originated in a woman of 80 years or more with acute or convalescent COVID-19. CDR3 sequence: CASRGQSSYEQYF. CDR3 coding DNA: TGTGCCAGCCGCGGACAGAGCTCCTACGAGCAGTACTTC.